The 5 T cell receptor beta chains reported below all come from one sample, sequenced in a study of human T cells and chemical hapten exposure. A single record per CDR3 protein comes from TCRdb applying MiXCR to the RACE reads. The sample has some 200,000 distinct CDR3 sequences, approximately 20% seen once; the top ten hold less than 7%. As to time point: patch test 1, 2 weeks after DPC sensitization. The treatment here: therapeutic diphenylcyclopropenone sensitization with weekly scalp DPC. The material sequenced was whole blood, taken in connection with sensitization to the hapten diphenylcyclopropenone (DPC). These TCRs come from a woman between 50 and 59 years old with alopecia areata. Some clones in this sample may be carry-over from other donors' samples.

This clonotype appeared a few times. The V call is TRBV27, the J call TRBJ2-2, with TRBD1 matching 7 bases. The length of the CDR3 is 14 residues. V was clipped by 6 bases and J by 5 bases; unmatched bases: 6. Germline CDR1 MNHEY, CDR2 SMNVEV (reference sequence). As DNA, the CDR3 is TGTGCCAGCAGACTAAACAGGGGTACCGGGGAGCTGTTTTTT. Protein product: CASRLNRGTGELFF.

J is TRBJ2-1 and V is TRBV13; 9 bases map to TRBD2. This CDR3 spans 18 amino acids. Germline assignment: CDR1 PRHDT and CDR2 FYEKMQ (reference sequence). The ends lost 6 bases at V and 1 base at J; junction bases unmatched: 13. DNA for the CDR3: TGTGCCAGCAGTTCTCTCGCCCGGCTAGCGGGATCCTACAATGAGCAGTTCTTC. Its translation: CASSSLARLAGSYNEQFF.

The chain joins TRBV29-1 to TRBJ2-3, with D possibly matching TRBD1 (7 bases). The V gene's germline CDR1 is SQVTM and CDR2 ANQGSEA. This CDR3 contains 14 residues. The V end lost 3 bases, the J end lost 5 bases, and 15 bases lay between the germline ends. CDR3 loop: CSVEEGQTRDTQYF. In DNA form, the CDR3 reads TGCAGCGTTGAGGAGGGACAGACTAGAGATACGCAGTATTTT.

This chain uses TRBV5-6 with TRBJ1-1; tentative D call: TRBD1 (5 bases). Germline V gene lookup returns CDR1 SGHDT and CDR2 YYEEEE. Trimming left V 0 bases short and J 7 bases short, with 13 bases between. The CDR3 sequence is 14 residues long. The CDR3 DNA reads TGTGCCAGCAGCTTGGAGGTCAGGGAAATTGAAGCTTTCTTT. Protein product: CASSLEVREIEAFF. Full variable domain (rest looked up from reference TRBV5-6 and TRBJ1-1): DAGVTQSPTHLIKTRGQQVTLRCSPKSGHDTVSWYQQALGQGPQFIFQYYEEEERQRGNFPDRFSGHQFPNYSSELNVNALLLGDSALYLCASSLEVREIEAFFGQGTRLTVV.

This clonotype was seen only once. This rearrangement joins TRBV6-1 to TRBJ1-2; possible D gene TRBD1, 5 bases. The germline gives CDR1 MNHNS, CDR2 SASEGT. With 6 bases removed from V and 1 base from J, the gap between germline ends came to 12 bases. This CDR3 comprises 14 residues. Here the CDR3 reads CASRLLGVNYGYTF. The CDR3 DNA reads as TGTGCCAGCAGGCTATTAGGGGTTAACTATGGCTACACCTTC.